Described below is a single TCR beta chain sequence and its context. Its antigen specificity is not known. The sample holds no much larger clone one base away, and base qualities are not on file. This specimen belongs to a study of shared clonotypes between healthy human individuals (TCRdb year 2020). Notes on the research overall: The cohort comprised two women and a few men aged 18 to 49 years. For each donor, CD4 naive and CD4 memory were each run on three plates, CD8 naive on two plates, and CD8 memory on one plate. To estimate repertoire size and how much clonotypes are shared between individuals, the study performed deep sequencing of blood TCR repertoires from a handful of healthy adults. To increase sequencing depth and limit assay-specific biases, TCR repertoire library preparation and sequencing were carried out by different laboratories using diverse techniques. Between about 0.8 and 8.9 billion PBMCs per donor were obtained by leukapheresis.

CDR3 length: 13 amino acids, cysteine to phenylalanine. Solely the CDR3 DNA is kept, with 39 bases framed from the first base. Per the germline V gene (reference sequence), SGHKS is the CDR1 and YYEKEE is the CDR2. The V and J ends are trimmed by 4 bases and 5 bases, leaving 12 bases between them. The donors were healthy, HIV-negative adults who had no recently reported acute infections or vaccinations. Only Caucasian adults living in Nashville, Tennessee, USA were represented among the donors. CD4+ T cells were enriched through magnetic negative selection, after which naive cells were positively selected on CD45RA and the remaining negative fraction served as the memory subset. Blood was collected by leukapheresis, and PBMCs were isolated by Ficoll-Histopaque density gradient centrifugation and then cryopreserved in liquid nitrogen vapor phase. Analytical flow cytometry was used to check the purity and quantity of each magnetically sorted T cell population. Genomic DNA was isolated from each sorted fraction and quantified by UV absorbance on a Nanodrop 2000c.

Results the study describes overall, beyond this receptor: Rarefaction of sorted-subset datasets indicated incomplete sequencing despite the large sequencing depth. Sampling was restricted to blood, and TCR repertoires in tissue are likely to differ from TCR repertoires in blood. Because the study included only a small number of donors, the genetic and exposure-history diversity represented was limited. Pairwise subsampling led to the expectation that sequencing depth would affect the degree of clonotype sharing among donors. Compared with non-shared clonotypes, the clonotypes found in all four sorted-subset donors had higher generation probabilities. Larger estimated clonotype richness was generally found for naive subsets than for memory subsets. Sharing across a few donors was observed for 4.5% to 6.5% of naive CD4, 3% to 4% of naive CD8, over 2% of memory CD4, and about 0.39% of memory CD8 clonotypes.

TCR CDR3 regions were amplified from genomic DNA by multiplex PCR using the deep immunoSEQ assay. Genomic DNA extracted from each cell subset was distributed evenly over all wells of several immunoSEQ 96-well plates, and each plate served as one replicate. Each replicate PCR for sorted subsets received approximately 200 ng genomic DNA, equal to about 29,000 T cell genomes. The purified libraries were quantified using a Qubit 3.0 fluorometer, sized with a Bioanalyzer 2100, and then quantified again using the KAPA Library Quantification kit. A separate single-read 150-cycle Illumina NextSeq 550 flow cell was used to sequence each immunoSEQ 96-well plate. On the authors' methods: Because the immunoSEQ output held only junctional sequences and lacked quality scores, the filtering could not match the filtering applied to full-length reads. To assign V/J genes and CDR3, sequences were annotated against IMGT germline references using PyIR, a Python wrapper for IgBLAST v1.9. Reads were filtered out if the reads had weak V/J assignments (E-value above 1e-6), no CDR3, stop codons, out-of-frame junctions, or ambiguous translated residues. A V3J clonotype was defined by an identical inferred V gene, J gene, and CDR3 amino acid sequence. Percentage overlap between repertoires was calculated by dividing the number of shared unique clonotypes by the size of the smaller repertoire. Three approaches were used to assess repertoire richness: RTK rarefaction, the Chao1 estimator, and Recon v2.1 estimates of unobserved clonotypes. For all TCRbeta clonotypes obtained by the gDNA method from a few donors, generation probabilities were computed with OLGA. Drawn from immuneACCESS, this table holds only the in-frame rearrangements with V and J called that TCRdb kept. Clones are partly lost; checked studies trace under half to an unresolved V gene and leave the rest unexplained. The DNA gave D and trimming, while V, J and clone size come from that table. This sample gives over 2 million clones in total; around 90% of them show up just once. 0.3% to 0.4% of the sample is held by the ten biggest clonotypes.

The chain is encoded by TRBV5-5 joined to TRBJ2-5, with the D segment identity uncertain. The sequence was obtained from a man between 18 and 29 years old in good health. Some clones in this sample may be carry-over from other donors' samples. The sequenced sample consisted of naive CD4+ T cells from PBMCs. The sample's cell subset or site label, decoded: CD45RA+ positively selected. The CDR3 amino acid sequence is: CASSLGALETQYF. The nucleotide sequence reads TGTGCCAGCAGCCTAGGTGCGCTGGAGACCCAGTACTTC. The full variable domain, completed from the reference TRBV5-5 and TRBJ2-5 proteins outside the CDR3, reads DAGVTQSPTHLIKTRGQQVTLRCSPISGHKSVSWYQQVLGQGPQFIFQYYEKEERGRGNFPDRFSARQFPNYSSELNVNALLLGDSALYLCASSLGALETQYFGPGTRLLVL.